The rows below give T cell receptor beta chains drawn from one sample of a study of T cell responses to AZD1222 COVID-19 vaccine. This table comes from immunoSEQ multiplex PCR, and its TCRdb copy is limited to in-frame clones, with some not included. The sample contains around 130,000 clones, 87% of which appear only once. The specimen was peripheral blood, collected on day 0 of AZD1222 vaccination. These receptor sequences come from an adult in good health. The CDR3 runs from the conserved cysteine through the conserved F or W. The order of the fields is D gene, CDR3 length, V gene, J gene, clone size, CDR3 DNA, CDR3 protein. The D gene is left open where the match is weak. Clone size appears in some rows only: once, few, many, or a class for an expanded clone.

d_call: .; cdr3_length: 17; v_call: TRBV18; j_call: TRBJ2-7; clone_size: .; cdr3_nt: TGTGCCAGCCGATCATCGCAGGGGCCTCGCAGCTCCTACGAGCAGTACTTC; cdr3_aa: CASRSSQGPRSSYEQYF
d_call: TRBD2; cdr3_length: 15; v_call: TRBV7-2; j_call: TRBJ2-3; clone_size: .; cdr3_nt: TGTGCCAGCAGCTTAGGCGGGGGGGACACAGATACGCAGTATTTT; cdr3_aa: CASSLGGGDTDTQYF
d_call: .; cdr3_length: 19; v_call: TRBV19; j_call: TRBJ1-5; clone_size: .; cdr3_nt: TGTGCCAGTAGCCGACTTTTTCTTTTTACAGGGTTAAAGAATCAGCCCCAGCATTTT; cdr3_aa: CASSRLFLFTGLKNQPQHF
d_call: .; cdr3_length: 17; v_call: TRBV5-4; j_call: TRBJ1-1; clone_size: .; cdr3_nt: TGTGCCAGCAGCTTGGCAGGAGGTGGGACCCAGAACACTGAAGCTTTCTTT; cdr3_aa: CASSLAGGGTQNTEAFF
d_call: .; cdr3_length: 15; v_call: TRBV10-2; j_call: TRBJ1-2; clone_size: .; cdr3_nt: TGCGCCAGCAGTGAGCTTGCACAGTCTAACTATGGCTACACCTTC; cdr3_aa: CASSELAQSNYGYTF
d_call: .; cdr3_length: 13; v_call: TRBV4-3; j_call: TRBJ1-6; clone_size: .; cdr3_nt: TGCGCCAGCAGCCAAGTCTCCTTTTCACCCCTCCACTTT; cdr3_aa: CASSQVSFSPLHF
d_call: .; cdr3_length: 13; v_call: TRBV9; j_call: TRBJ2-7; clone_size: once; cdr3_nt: TGTGCCAGCAGTCGCGGGCCGATCTACGAGCAGTACTTC; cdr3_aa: CASSRGPIYEQYF
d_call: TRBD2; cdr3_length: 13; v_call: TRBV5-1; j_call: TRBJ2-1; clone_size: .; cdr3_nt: TGCGCCAGCGAGGCACTAGCGGGGGGTGAGCAGTTCTTC; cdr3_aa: CASEALAGGEQFF
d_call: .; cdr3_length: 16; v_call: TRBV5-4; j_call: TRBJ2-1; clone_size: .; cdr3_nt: TGTGCCAGCAAAGGCCCAGGGGGGAAGGCCTACAATGAGCAGTTCTTC; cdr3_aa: CASKGPGGKAYNEQFF
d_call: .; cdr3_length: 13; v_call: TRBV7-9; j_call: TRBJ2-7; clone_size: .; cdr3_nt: TGTGCCAGCAGCTCAGGACTTCTATACGAGCAGTACTTC; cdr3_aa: CASSSGLLYEQYF
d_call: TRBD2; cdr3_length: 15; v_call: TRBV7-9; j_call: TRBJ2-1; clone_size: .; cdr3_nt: TGTGCCAGCAGCTCTAGCGGGGGCTCCTACAATGAGCAGTTCTTC; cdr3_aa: CASSSSGGSYNEQFF
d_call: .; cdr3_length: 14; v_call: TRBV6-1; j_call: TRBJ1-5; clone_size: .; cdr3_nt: TGTGCCAGCAGTGAGGGCCAGGGCCCCATCCCCCAGCATTTT; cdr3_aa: CASSEGQGPIPQHF
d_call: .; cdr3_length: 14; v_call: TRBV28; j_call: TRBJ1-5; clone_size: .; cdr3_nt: TGTGCCAGCAGTTTAAGGGGCTGGGGTCAGCCCCAGCATTTT; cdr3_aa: CASSLRGWGQPQHF
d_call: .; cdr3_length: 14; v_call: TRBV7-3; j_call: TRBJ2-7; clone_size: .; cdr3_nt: TGTGCCAGCAGCCAGAGGCCCAGCTCCTACGAGCAGTACTTC; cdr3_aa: CASSQRPSSYEQYF
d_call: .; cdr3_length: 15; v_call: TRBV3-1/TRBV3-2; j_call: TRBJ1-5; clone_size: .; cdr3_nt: TGTGCCAGCAGCCAAGAGTTCCGTAGCAATCAGCCCCAGCATTTT; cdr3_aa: CASSQEFRSNQPQHF
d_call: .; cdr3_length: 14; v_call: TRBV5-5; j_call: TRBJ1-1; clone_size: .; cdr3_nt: TGTGCCAGCAGTAAACAGGGTCGGAACACTGAAGCTTTCTTT; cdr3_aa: CASSKQGRNTEAFF